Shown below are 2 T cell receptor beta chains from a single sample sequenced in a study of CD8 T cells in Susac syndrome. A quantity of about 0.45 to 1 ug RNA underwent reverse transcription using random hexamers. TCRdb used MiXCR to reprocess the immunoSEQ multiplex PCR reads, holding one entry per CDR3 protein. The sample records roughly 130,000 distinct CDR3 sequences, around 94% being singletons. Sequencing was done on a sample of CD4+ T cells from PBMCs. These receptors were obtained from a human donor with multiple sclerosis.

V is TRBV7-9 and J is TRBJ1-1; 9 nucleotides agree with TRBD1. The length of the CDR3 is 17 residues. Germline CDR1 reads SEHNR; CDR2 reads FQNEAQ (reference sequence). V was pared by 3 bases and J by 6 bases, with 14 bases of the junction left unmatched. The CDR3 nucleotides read TGTGCCAGCAGCTTCCTCCCAGAGGACAGGGGAGGACCTGAAGCTTTCTTT. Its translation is CASSFLPEDRGGPEAFF.

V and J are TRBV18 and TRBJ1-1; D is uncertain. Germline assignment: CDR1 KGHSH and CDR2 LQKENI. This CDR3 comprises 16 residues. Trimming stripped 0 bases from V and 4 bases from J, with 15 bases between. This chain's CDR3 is CASSPPRREAGTEAFF. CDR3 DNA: TGTGCCAGCTCACCACCACGGCGGGAGGCGGGCACTGAAGCTTTCTTT.